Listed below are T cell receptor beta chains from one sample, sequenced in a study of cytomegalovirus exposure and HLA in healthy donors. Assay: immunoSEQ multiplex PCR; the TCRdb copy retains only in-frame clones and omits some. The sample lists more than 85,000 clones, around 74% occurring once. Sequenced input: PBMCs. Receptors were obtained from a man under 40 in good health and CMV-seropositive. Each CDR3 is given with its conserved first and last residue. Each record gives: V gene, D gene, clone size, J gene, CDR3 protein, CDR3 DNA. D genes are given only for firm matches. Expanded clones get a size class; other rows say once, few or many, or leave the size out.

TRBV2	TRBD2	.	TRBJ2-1	CASTERGLSYNEQFF	TGTGCCAGCACCGAGCGGGGGCTATCCTACAATGAGCAGTTCTTC
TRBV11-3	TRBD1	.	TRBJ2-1	CASSDGQGNNEQFF	TGTGCCAGCAGCGACGGACAGGGAAACAATGAGCAGTTCTTC
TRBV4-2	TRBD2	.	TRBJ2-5	CASSQDDSGGGQETQYF	TGTGCCAGCAGCCAAGATGACTCGGGGGGGGGACAAGAGACCCAGTACTTC
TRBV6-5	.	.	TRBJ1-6	CASKGPDSKNSPLHF	TGTGCCAGCAAAGGACCGGACAGCAAGAATTCACCCCTCCACTTT
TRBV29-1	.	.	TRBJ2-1	CSGSRGASLVEQFF	TGCAGCGGGTCTCGGGGGGCGTCTTTGGTTGAGCAGTTCTTC
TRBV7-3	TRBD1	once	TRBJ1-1	CASSPGQGITEAFF	TGTGCCAGCAGCCCAGGACAGGGAATCACTGAAGCTTTCTTT
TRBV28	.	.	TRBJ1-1	CAGGGRGGTEAFF	TGTGCAGGGGGGGGGCGGGGCGGCACTGAAGCTTTCTTT
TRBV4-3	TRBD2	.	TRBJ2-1	CASSRRLAGAQYNEQFF	TGCGCCAGCAGCCGCCGCCTAGCGGGGGCCCAATACAATGAGCAGTTCTTC
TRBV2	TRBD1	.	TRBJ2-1	CASSGSGGPNEQFF	TGTGCCAGCAGTGGCTCAGGGGGCCCCAATGAGCAGTTCTTC
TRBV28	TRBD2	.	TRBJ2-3	CASTLAGPNTQYF	TGTGCCAGCACCCTAGCGGGACCTAATACGCAGTATTTT
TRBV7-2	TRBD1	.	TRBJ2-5	CASSKGTGGLRETQYF	TGTGCCAGCAGCAAAGGGACAGGGGGCCTTCGAGAGACCCAGTACTTC
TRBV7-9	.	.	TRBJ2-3	CASSWGLRSPDTQYF	TGTGCCAGCAGCTGGGGCCTCAGATCCCCAGATACGCAGTATTTT
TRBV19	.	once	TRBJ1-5	CASSTDEPRRPQHF	TGTGCCAGTAGCACCGATGAGCCTCGCCGGCCCCAGCATTTT
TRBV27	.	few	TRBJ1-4	CASSLSGNNEKLFF	TGTGCCAGCAGTTTATCGGGCAATAATGAAAAACTGTTTTTT
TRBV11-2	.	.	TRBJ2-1	CASSLGGVLEQFF	TGTGCCAGCAGCTTAGGTGGAGTCCTTGAGCAGTTCTTC
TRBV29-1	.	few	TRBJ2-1	CSGQLNNEQFF	TGCAGCGGCCAGTTAAACAATGAGCAGTTCTTC
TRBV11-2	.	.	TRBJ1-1	CASSHNPGFTEAFF	TGTGCCAGCAGTCATAACCCGGGTTTCACTGAAGCTTTCTTT
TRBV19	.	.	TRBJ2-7	CATEDNSYEQYF	TGTGCCACCGAGGATAACTCATACGAGCAGTACTTC
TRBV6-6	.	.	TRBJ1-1	CATTEAGGHVTEAFF	TGTGCCACCACCGAAGCGGGGGGGCACGTCACTGAAGCTTTCTTT
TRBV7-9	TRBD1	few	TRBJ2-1	CASSGTGVHNEQFF	TGTGCCAGCAGCGGGACAGGGGTACATAATGAGCAGTTCTTC
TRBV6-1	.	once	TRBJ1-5	CASRIQESNQPQHF	TGTGCCAGCAGGATACAGGAGTCCAATCAGCCCCAGCATTTT
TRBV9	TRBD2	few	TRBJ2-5	CASSVESGGLGFHQETQYF	TGTGCCAGCAGCGTAGAGTCGGGGGGGCTCGGGTTCCACCAAGAGACCCAGTACTTC
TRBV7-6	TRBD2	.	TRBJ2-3	CASSPLALSTDTQYF	TGTGCCAGCAGCCCACTAGCGCTTAGCACAGATACGCAGTATTTT
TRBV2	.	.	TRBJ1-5	CASSIEKRNQPQHF	TGTGCCAGCAGTATCGAGAAACGTAATCAGCCCCAGCATTTT
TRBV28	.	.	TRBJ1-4	CASRADSGKLFF	TGTGCCAGCAGAGCGGACAGCGGAAAACTGTTTTTT
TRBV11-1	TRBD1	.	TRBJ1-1	CASSPSDRVRTEAFF	TGTGCCAGCAGCCCGTCCGACAGGGTCAGGACTGAAGCTTTCTTT
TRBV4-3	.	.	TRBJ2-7	CASSQYPVSSYEQYF	TGCGCCAGCAGCCAATACCCAGTCAGCTCCTACGAGCAGTACTTC
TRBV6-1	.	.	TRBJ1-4	CASSDGGVEKLFF	TGTGCCAGCAGTGATGGAGGAGTTGAAAAACTGTTTTTT
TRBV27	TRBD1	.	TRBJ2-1	CASSLSVQGPRGNEQFF	TGTGCCAGCAGTTTATCGGTACAGGGGCCTAGGGGTAATGAGCAGTTCTTC
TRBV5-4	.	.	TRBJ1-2	CASSLGPGNYGYTF	TGTGCCAGCAGCTTGGGCCCGGGGAACTATGGCTACACCTTC
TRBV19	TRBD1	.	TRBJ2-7	CASSIGGQGGTYEQYF	TGTGCCAGTAGTATAGGAGGACAGGGGGGAACCTACGAGCAGTACTTC
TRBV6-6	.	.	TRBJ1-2	CASSYGGAVYGYTF	TGTGCCAGCAGTTACGGAGGGGCTGTCTATGGCTACACCTTC
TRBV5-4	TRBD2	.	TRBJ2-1	CASRIERGGSEQFF	TGTGCCAGCAGGATCGAGCGGGGGGGGAGTGAGCAGTTCTTC
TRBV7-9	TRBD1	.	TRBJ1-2	CASSQRDRATNYGYTF	TGTGCCAGCAGCCAACGGGACAGGGCGACTAACTATGGCTACACCTTC
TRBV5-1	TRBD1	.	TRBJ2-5	CASSLGDRSETQYF	TGCGCCAGCAGCTTGGGGGACAGGAGTGAGACCCAGTACTTC
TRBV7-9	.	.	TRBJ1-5	CASSPPGDQPQHF	TGTGCCAGCAGCCCCCCGGGAGATCAGCCCCAGCATTTT
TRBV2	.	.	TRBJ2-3	CASSVLASDTDTQYF	TGTGCCAGCAGTGTCCTAGCCTCTGACACAGATACGCAGTATTTT
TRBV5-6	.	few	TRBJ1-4	CASSLVRNEKLFF	TGTGCCAGCAGCTTAGTCAGGAATGAAAAACTGTTTTTT
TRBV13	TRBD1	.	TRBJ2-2	CASSLPARGPGELFF	TGTGCCAGCAGCTTACCGGCCAGGGGGCCCGGGGAGCTGTTTTTT
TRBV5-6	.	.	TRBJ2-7	CASSGGGGSWYEQYF	TGTGCCAGCAGCGGGGGAGGGGGGAGCTGGTACGAGCAGTACTTC
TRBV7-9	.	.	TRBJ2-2	CASSPDPGRGTGELFF	TGTGCCAGCAGCCCCGACCCGGGTAGGGGCACCGGGGAGCTGTTTTTT
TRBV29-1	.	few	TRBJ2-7	CSVEHGGREQYF	TGCAGCGTTGAACACGGGGGTCGCGAGCAGTACTTC
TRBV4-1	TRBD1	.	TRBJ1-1	CASSQVPGQGMNTEAFF	TGCGCCAGCAGCCAAGTCCCGGGACAGGGAATGAACACTGAAGCTTTCTTT
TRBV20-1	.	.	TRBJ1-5	CSASRGQPQHF	TGCAGTGCTAGCAGGGGTCAGCCCCAGCATTTT
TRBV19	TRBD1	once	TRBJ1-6	CASSTLTGVLDNSPLHF	TGTGCCAGTAGTACCTTAACAGGGGTCCTCGATAATTCACCCCTCCACTTT
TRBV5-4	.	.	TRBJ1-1	CASSLVEGRAFF	TGTGCCAGCAGCTTGGTGGAGGGGAGGGCTTTCTTT
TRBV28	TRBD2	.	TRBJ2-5	CASSSKLAGTIQETQYF	TGTGCCAGCAGTTCCAAACTAGCGGGGACAATCCAAGAGACCCAGTACTTC